The TCR beta chain under discussion was sequenced for a study of tumor-infiltrating lymphocytes in primary liver carcinoma. Study in general: Sequencing of the samples generated roughly 3.5 to 7.5 million productive TCRbeta reads, with similar yields across tissue types. Study results and caveats: Reduced overlap was seen in tumor-adjacent and tumor-blood pairs versus tumor region pairs.

The researchers obtained blood RNA from unsorted whole blood and also extracted germline DNA. Patients showed chronic HBV infection and an absence of prior treatment. For this clonotype: The target antigen is unknown. A read error may explain this, as a much larger clone is one base away.

Researchers generated TCR beta cDNA from roughly 500 ng of total RNA, relying on a constant-region primer. Sequencing libraries for TCR beta derived from three nested multiplex PCR rounds that used slightly modified ARM-PCR. It was with TRBV1-TRBV30 forward primers and a C-beta reverse primer that the first two PCR rounds were run, at about 10 cycles each. MiXCR was run by TCRdb on the multiplex PCR reads, yielding one entry per CDR3 protein. The sample has 180,000 or so distinct CDR3 sequences; about 60% are singletons. Trimming took off 5 bases at V and 7 bases at J, with 8 bases between the two ends. The CDR3 loop spans 12 amino acids. Germline CDR1 SGHAT, CDR2 FQNNGV.

V gene TRBV11-2 combines with J gene TRBJ1-4, with D hard to call. What was sequenced was peripheral blood. The clonotype originates from a man aged 35 to 55 with primary liver carcinoma and hepatitis B virus infection. The DNA of the CDR3 is TGTGCCAGCAGCCCTTTTCGTGAAAAACTGTTTTTT. Amino acid sequence: CASSPFREKLFF. Combining the CDR3 with reference TRBV11-2 and TRBJ1-4 gives the whole variable domain EAGVAQSPRYKIIEKRQSVAFWCNPISGHATLYWYQQILGQGPKLLIQFQNNGVVDDSQLPKDRFSAERLKGVDSTLKIQPAKLEDSAVYLCASSPFREKLFFGSGTQLSVL.